Given below is one TCR beta chain in context. Its antigen has not been determined. One base away there is no much larger clone; base qualities are not given. The germline V and J ends show losses of 5 bases and 10 bases respectively, and no gene match explains 12 bases of the junction. The CDR3 starts with the cysteine, ends with the phenylalanine, and has 14 residues. Only the CDR3 DNA stays, 42 bases, in frame from base 1. CDR1 and CDR2 were assigned from the germline V gene (reference sequence) as DFQATT and SNEGSKA. Library preparation employed PCR. DNA from cultured CD4+ T cells underwent TCR sequencing with the Oncomine TCR Beta short-read assay at the Johns Hopkins FTIC core. The QIAamp micro DNA kit was used to extract genomic DNA from the cultured CD4+ T cells. Oncomine TCR Beta libraries from cultured CD4+ T cells were pooled with unique dual indexes and sequenced on an Illumina iSeq 100. Per the original workflow: Non-productive sequences were filtered out, and CDR3s that did not start with C, did not end with F or W, or were shorter than 7 amino acids were discarded. Antigen-specific clonotypes were identified with the MANAFEST web application by comparing peptide-stimulated wells with reference and other culture wells. An FDR below 0.05, an odds ratio above 5, and a productive frequency above 0.1% in at least two of three replicate wells were required for clones to be considered positive. A clonotype was classed as cross-reactive if the clonotype showed significant expansion both in SARS-CoV-2 spike wells and in at least one common cold coronavirus spike condition. Using R version 3.6.1, CDR3 homology was evaluated through Levenshtein distances (stringdist) along with unrooted phylogenetic trees (ape). TCRdb redid the processing of the public reads, applying fastp at Q25 and MiXCR, and retained in-frame beta chains. Rows are unified per CDR3 protein, each entry keeping the most common DNA and genes. The V and J calls and clone size are TCRdb's, not the authors'. In this sample the table shows roughly 20,000 distinct CDR3 sequences, 50% of which occur a single time. The top ten clonotypes cover roughly 8.9% of the sample.

The entry originates in a study of vaccination and CD4 T cells after COVID-19 (dated by TCRdb to between 2021 and 2024). About the study as a whole: Convalescent patients had a positive SARS-CoV-2 result on nasal swab PCR, and of these patients, some ten had mild disease and one had severe disease. Two doses of either the Pfizer-BioNTech BNT162b2 vaccine (n=8) or the Moderna mRNA-1273 vaccine (n=2) were administered to participants. In ten to eleven COVID-19 convalescent patients and a handful of infection-naive healthy vaccine recipients, researchers compared the spike-specific CD4+ TCR repertoire from before mRNA vaccination with the repertoire from after. For stimulating the cultures, overlapping spike peptide pools were used, derived from SARS-CoV-2 as well as from the common cold coronaviruses HCoV-NL63, HCoV-OC43 and HCoV-229E. In control cultures, a CEFX viral epitope pool was used as positive control, an HIV-1 Nef peptide pool was used as negative control, or no peptide was added. Post-COVID blood samples were collected from convalescent patients a median of roughly 100 days after diagnosis, with a range of roughly 30 to 161 days. Post-vaccine blood samples were collected a median of approximately eleven weeks after the second vaccine dose, ranging from roughly 12 to 241 days. The convalescent cohort included six males and four females, with two Hispanic individuals, seven Caucasians, two Asians and one multiracial person. Beyond this particular receptor, the publication reports: Nearly all vaccine-specific clones in convalescent patients (304 of 307) were mono-reactive for SARS-CoV-2 spike rather than cross-reactive with common cold coronaviruses. Among the post-vaccine SARS-CoV-2-reactive clones in convalescent patients, a median about 86% showed up only after vaccination, which suggests vaccine-specific priming. The study included relatively few convalescent patients and did not analyze early timepoints after natural infection. The median count of SARS-CoV-2-reactive clonotypes went up from around 20 after infection to a few dozen after vaccination, although the change was not significant.

The label giving this sample's treatment or condition can be read as: 10-day PBMC culture with coronavirus spike peptide pools or control peptides (ViraFEST assay). To expand antigen-specific T cells with peptide pools and then pick out the expanded clonotypes through TCR sequencing, the study relied on the ViraFEST assay. The convalescent patients' positive SARS-CoV-2 PCR tests were from March to December 2020, which was before the Alpha, Beta and Delta variants emerged in the United States. Each well held about 2 million PBMCs cultured in IMDM containing roughly 5% human AB serum and around 10 IU/ml IL-2, with 10 ug/ml peptide pools added. On days 3 and 7, half of the culture medium was replaced with fresh IL-2-containing medium. CD4+ T cells were isolated after roughly 10 days of culture through negative selection using the EasySep CD4+ T cell isolation kit. Ficoll-Paque Plus gradient centrifugation was used to isolate PBMCs from whole blood, and the isolated PBMCs were then either used fresh or cryopreserved at -140C. Each culture condition was generally run in triplicate wells.

The chain couples TRBV20-1 to TRBJ2-1, with 9 middle bases fitting TRBD2. The sequence derives from a human donor who had recovered from COVID-19. Input material: CD4+ T cells from blood, cultured in vitro. The CDR3: CSALSGRPPGEQFF. Here is the DNA: TGCAGTGCTCTGAGCGGGAGGCCCCCGGGGGAGCAGTTCTTC.